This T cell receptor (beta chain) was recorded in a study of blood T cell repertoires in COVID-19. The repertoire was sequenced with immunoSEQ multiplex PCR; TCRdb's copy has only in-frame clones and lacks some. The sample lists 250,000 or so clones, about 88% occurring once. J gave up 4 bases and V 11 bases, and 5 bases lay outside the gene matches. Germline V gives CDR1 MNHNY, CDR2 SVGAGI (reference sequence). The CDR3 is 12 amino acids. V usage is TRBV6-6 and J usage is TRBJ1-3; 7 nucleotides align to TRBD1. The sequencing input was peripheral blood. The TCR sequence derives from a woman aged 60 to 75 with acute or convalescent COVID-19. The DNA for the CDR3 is TGTGCCTCCGGGACAGCAGGAAACACCATATATTTT. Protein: CASGTAGNTIYF.